The T cell receptor (beta chain) under discussion was sequenced for a study of PD-L1 blockade in urothelial cancer. Study information: Individuals in the cohort had been given 0 to 3 earlier chemotherapy regimens.

Clones were read by immunoSEQ multiplex PCR, and TCRdb kept only the in-frame ones, dropping some. This sample has tens of thousands of clones, with 80% to 85% found just once. Time point described: pretreatment peripheral blood. The receptor was derived from a man between 70 and 80 years old with urothelial cancer. The sequencing used PBMCs, collected around atezolizumab (anti-PD-L1) treatment.

The chain's CDR3 is CASSSTHVAGRLGYGYTF. The CDR3 DNA sequence: TGTGCCAGCAGCTCCACCCATGTGGCAGGGCGTCTGGGCTATGGCTACACCTTC. This chain connects TRBV7-2 to TRBJ1-2, with TRBD1 as a possible D gene (5 bases). The CDR3 has 18 residues. The ends were cut back, 4 bases at V and 4 bases at J, with 25 bases in the middle. CDR1 is SGHTA, CDR2 FQGNSA, per germline.